One and the same sample provided the 31 T cell receptor beta chains below, sequenced in a study of shared clonotypes between healthy human individuals. CD8 cells regarded as naive lacked CD45RO, were positively chosen for CCR7, and omitted terminally differentiated effector memory CD45RA+ cells. Profiled with immunoSEQ multiplex PCR; TCRdb holds only in-frame clones, not every one. This table has about 2.1 million clones, about 93% appearing once. Material: naive CD8+ T cells from PBMCs. Every receptor here comes from a young man in good health. Some clones in this sample may be carry-over from other donors' samples.

The chain recombines TRBV5-1 with TRBJ2-4, with 7 bases matching TRBD1. The CDR3 totals 15 residues. J lost 0 bases, V lost 4 bases, and 4 bases had no gene match. Germline CDR1 reads SGHRS; CDR2 reads YFSETQ. The CDR3 nucleotides are TGCGCCAGCAGCGGCAACAGGGGAGCCAAAAACATTCAGTACTTC. It encodes CASSGNRGAKNIQYF.

The rearrangement uses TRBV7-9 and TRBJ2-3; D ambiguous. Germline V gene sequence: CDR1 SEHNR, CDR2 FQNEAQ (reference sequence). The V end was cut by 5 bases, the J end by 3 bases, with 6 bases between. The CDR3 spans 12 residues. CDR3 region: CASSDETDTQYF. As DNA, the CDR3 is TGTGCCAGCAGCGACGAAACAGATACGCAGTATTTT.

Note on this clone: Other DNA sequences of this sample code for an identical CDR3. This chain connects TRBV7-9 to TRBJ2-7; the D gene is possibly TRBD2 (6 bases). V was trimmed by 6 bases and J by 4 bases, leaving 16 bases between them. The length of the CDR3 is 14 residues. The germline CDR1 and CDR2 sequences are SEHNR and FQNEAQ (reference sequence). CDR3 bases: TGTGCCAGCAGTTCGACCGGGACTGGTTACGAGCAGTACTTC. Amino acid sequence: CASSSTGTGYEQYF.

This clone has only one observation. The chain combines TRBV6-5 with TRBJ2-1; D possibly corresponds to TRBD1 (5 bases). Trimming removed 6 bases at V and 5 bases at J, with 11 bases between. Germline values: CDR1 MNHEY, CDR2 SVGAGI. The CDR3 is 13 amino acids. The CDR3 region is CASSPLGDNEQFF. The CDR3 DNA reads as TGTGCCAGCAGCCCCTTAGGGGACAATGAGCAGTTCTTC.

The CDR3 is CASTPWTGGYNEQFF. The CDR3 DNA follows: TGCGCCAGCACCCCTTGGACAGGGGGATACAATGAGCAGTTCTTC. The chain combines TRBV5-1 with TRBJ2-1, with 10 bases identical to TRBD1. This CDR3 has 15 residues. Germline CDR1 SGHRS, CDR2 YFSETQ. V trimming: 6 bases; J trimming: 4 bases; junction bases outside the gene matches: 7.

The CDR3 is CASGLVGTTQPYEQYF. The CDR3 bases are TGTGCCAGCGGCCTAGTCGGGACTACCCAACCCTACGAGCAGTACTTC. The gene calls are TRBV27 and TRBJ2-7, with TRBD2 identical over 7 bases. This CDR3 region has 16 residues. CDR1 and CDR2 (germline): MNHEY, SMNVEV (reference sequence). The J segment lost 2 bases and the V segment lost 8 bases, leaving 15 bases of the junction unmatched.

The gene calls are TRBV7-3 and TRBJ2-1; TRBD1 aligns across 8 bases. The CDR3 is 15 residues long. The V gene's germline CDR1 is SGHTA and CDR2 FQGTGA. Germline trimming cut 5 bases from V and 8 bases from J; bases unmatched to any gene: 11. The CDR3 DNA reads as TGTGCCAGCAGCCCAGAGAGGACAGGGTTCTATGAGCAGTTCTTC. The encoded protein is CASSPERTGFYEQFF.

CDR3 DNA sequence: TGTGCCATCAGTGAGTCGAGGGAGGTATCCTCCTACGAGCAGTACTTC. This translates into CAISESREVSSYEQYF. The genes are TRBV10-3 and TRBJ2-7; D is perhaps TRBD2 (6 bases). In germline, CDR1 is ENHRY, CDR2 SYGVKD. With 0 bases removed from V and 0 bases from J, the gap between germline ends came to 12 bases. The CDR3 extends over 16 amino acids.

The chain couples TRBV14 to TRBJ2-7; TRBD2 aligns across 14 bases. Germline V gene lookup returns CDR1 SGHDN and CDR2 FVKESK. CDR3 length: 16 amino acids. V gave up 1 base and J gave up 2 bases; unmatched junction bases: 1. CDR3 coding DNA: TGTGCCAGCAGCCAAGTGGGACTAGCGGGAGCCTACGAGCAGTACTTC. Translation gives CASSQVGLAGAYEQYF.

The rearrangement joins TRBV11-3 to TRBJ2-2, with TRBD2 identical over 13 bases. The CDR3 has 17 amino acids. CDR1 and CDR2 (germline): SGHNT, YENEEA. After removal of 4 bases from V and 5 bases from J, the junction contained 7 bases not matched to a gene. The CDR3 region is CASSSRGLAGSTGELFF. CDR3 coding DNA: TGTGCCAGCAGCTCCCGGGGACTAGCGGGATCAACCGGGGAGCTGTTTTTT.

V gene TRBV7-9 combines with J gene TRBJ2-7, with TRBD2 identical over 8 bases. The CDR3 is 15 amino acids. The trim removed 5 bases at V and 4 bases at J, leaving 10 bases unmatched. Germline V CDR1 and CDR2: SEHNR, FQNEAQ (reference sequence). The CDR3 here is CASSPPGGEGYEQYF. The CDR3 nucleotides read TGTGCCAGCAGCCCACCCGGGGGGGAGGGGTACGAGCAGTACTTC.

The CDR3 nucleotides read TGTGCCAGCAGCTTAGTCTATGTCGGCGGGCCACTTCAAGGAGATACGCAGTATTTT. As protein: CASSLVYVGGPLQGDTQYF. The chain employs TRBV7-9 and TRBJ2-3; TRBD2 is a possible D gene (5 bases). The CDR3 loop spans 19 amino acids. Per germline, CDR1 SEHNR and CDR2 FQNEAQ (reference sequence). V was pared by 1 base and J by 5 bases, with 25 bases between.

The rearrangement links TRBV5-1 to TRBJ1-1, with a weak D call TRBD1 (5 bases). CDR1 and CDR2 (germline): SGHRS, YFSETQ. The CDR3 has 12 residues. Trimming removed 5 bases at V and 8 bases at J, with 13 bases between. Here the CDR3 reads CASRLMGDEAFF. DNA of the CDR3: TGCGCCAGCAGACTTATGGGGGACGAAGCTTTCTTT.

This clone was recorded only once. This chain uses TRBV27 with TRBJ1-2; no definite D call. The CDR3 consists of 14 residues. CDR1 is MNHEY and CDR2 is SMNVEV in the germline V gene (reference sequence). Deletions cut 10 bases from V and 3 bases from J, with 18 bases between. This chain's CDR3 is CATSPRGGYYGYTF. The CDR3 region has the DNA TGTGCCACCTCCCCCCGTGGAGGCTACTATGGCTACACCTTC.

V is TRBV29-1 and J is TRBJ1-2; 7 bases align to TRBD1. The junction had 3 bases not matched to a gene; V was cut back by 4 bases and J by 7 bases. The CDR3 sequence is 11 residues long. In germline, CDR1 is SQVTM, CDR2 ANQGSEA. For the CDR3, the DNA is TGCAGCGTTGCCAGGGGGACTGGCTACACCTTC. Its translation: CSVARGTGYTF.

The rearrangement joins TRBV19 to TRBJ2-7; TRBD2 aligns across 9 bases. The trim removed 5 bases at V and 2 bases at J, leaving 4 bases unmatched. This CDR3 region has 14 residues. Germline loops: CDR1 LNHDA, CDR2 SQIVND (reference sequence). CDR3 sequence: CASSPLAGPYEQYF. The CDR3 coding sequence is TGTGCCAGTAGTCCCCTAGCGGGACCCTACGAGCAGTACTTC.

V gene TRBV9 combines with J gene TRBJ2-4; 9 bases fit TRBD1. Trimming at V came to 3 bases and at J to 9 bases, leaving 10 bases not matched to a gene. This CDR3 has 15 amino acids. Germline values: CDR1 SGDLS, CDR2 YYNGEE. CDR3 DNA sequence: TGTGCCAGCAGCGCCTGGGACAGGGATTACGGCATTCAGTACTTC. It translates to CASSAWDRDYGIQYF.

This chain connects TRBV7-9 to TRBJ1-5; D remains unclear. The germline gives CDR1 SEHNR, CDR2 FQNEAQ (reference sequence). V lost 6 bases and J 0 bases, leaving 15 bases between the germline ends. This CDR3 is 16 amino acids long. Here the CDR3 DNA reads TGTGCCAGCAGTGGCCTAGAGCCAGATAGCAATCAGCCCCAGCATTTT. It specifies CASSGLEPDSNQPQHF.

The rearrangement links TRBV5-1 to TRBJ2-2; 14 bases are a match to TRBD2. The length of the CDR3 is 18 residues. CDR1 is SGHRS, CDR2 YFSETQ, per germline. Germline trimming cut 4 bases from V and 3 bases from J; bases unmatched to any gene: 8. The chain's CDR3 is CASSDGTSGRTYTGELFF. The DNA for the CDR3 is TGCGCCAGCAGCGACGGGACTAGCGGGAGAACGTACACCGGGGAGCTGTTTTTT.

The chain links TRBV7-9 to TRBJ1-2; D perhaps matches TRBD1 (5 bases). CDR3 length: 16 residues. The ends were cut back, 5 bases at V and 1 base at J, with 17 bases in the middle. Germline CDR1 SEHNR, CDR2 FQNEAQ (reference sequence). CDR3 coding DNA: TGTGCCAGCAGCCCCCGGACACAACCAATTAACTATGGCTACACCTTC. Translated: CASSPRTQPINYGYTF.

The chain joins TRBV2 to TRBJ2-3; 7 bases match TRBD1. V was pared by 0 bases and J by 1 base, with 1 base of the junction left unmatched. Germline lookup yields CDR1 SNHLY and CDR2 FYNNEI. This CDR3 region has 15 residues. The CDR3 sequence: CASSEAQGGTDTQYF. The DNA for the CDR3 is TGTGCCAGCAGTGAAGCGCAGGGGGGCACAGATACGCAGTATTTT.

The V and J genes are TRBV6-5 and TRBJ2-7, with TRBD1 as a possible D gene (6 bases). Germline assignment: CDR1 MNHEY and CDR2 SVGAGI. Trimming removed 2 bases from V and 3 bases from J, with 11 bases in between. The CDR3 covers 14 residues. The CDR3 DNA reads TGTGCCAGCAGTTACGGGGGACATCTCTACGAGCAGTACTTC. Its translation is CASSYGGHLYEQYF.

About this clone: This sample includes further DNA sequences coding for the same CDR3. The chain links TRBV27 to TRBJ2-7, with D possibly TRBD1 on 6 matching bases. Germline CDR1 MNHEY, CDR2 SMNVEV (reference sequence). This CDR3 is built from 12 residues. Trimming stripped 8 bases from V and 0 bases from J, with 8 bases between. CDR3 protein: CASGGLSYEQYF. The DNA of the CDR3 is TGTGCCAGCGGGGGCCTCTCCTACGAGCAGTACTTC.

This sequence joins TRBV6-5 and TRBJ2-7, with TRBD1 identical over 7 bases. Unmatched junction bases numbered 2, after V lost 1 base and J lost 5 bases. The CDR3 has 13 amino acids. The germline V gene encodes CDR1 MNHEY and CDR2 SVGAGI. The CDR3 here is CASSYYRGDEQYF. CDR3 DNA: TGTGCCAGCAGTTACTACAGGGGTGACGAGCAGTACTTC.

The rearrangement joins TRBV11-3 to TRBJ2-1; 7 bases line up with TRBD2. Per germline, CDR1 SGHNT and CDR2 YENEEA. The CDR3 is made up of 18 amino acids. V was pared by 1 base and J by 2 bases, with 11 bases of the junction left unmatched. The CDR3 reads CASSLGSGGVAAYNEQFF. CDR3 coding DNA: TGTGCCAGCAGCTTAGGGTCGGGGGGAGTTGCTGCCTACAATGAGCAGTTCTTC.

This clone has a single count. In DNA form, the CDR3 reads TGTGCCAGCTCACCACCGGGTGGAACAAGCCCCGCTGAAGCTTTCTTT. Its protein product is CASSPPGGTSPAEAFF. The chain carries TRBV18 and TRBJ1-1; D ambiguous. The CDR3 spans 16 residues. Germline V gene sequence: CDR1 KGHSH, CDR2 LQKENI. Trimming removed 0 bases at V and 6 bases at J, with 17 bases between.

This chain uses TRBV28 with TRBJ2-7, with D unresolved. From germline, CDR1 is MDHEN and CDR2 SYDVKM. V was shortened by 7 bases and J by 3 bases, with 7 bases between the two germline ends. The CDR3 is made up of 11 amino acids. Written as DNA, the CDR3 is TGTGCCAGCAACGGGTTCTACGAGCAGTACTTC. Translating gives CASNGFYEQYF.

The chain uses TRBV4-2 and TRBJ2-5, with TRBD1 matching 7 bases. Looked up from germline, CDR1 is LGHNA and CDR2 is YNFKEQ. V lost 3 bases, J lost 0 bases, and 7 bases stayed unmatched. This CDR3 spans 16 amino acids. The CDR3 sequence: CASSQSQGSYQETQYF. DNA of the CDR3: TGTGCCAGCAGCCAGTCACAGGGGAGTTACCAAGAGACCCAGTACTTC.

This sequence joins TRBV27 and TRBJ1-2; D unclear. Germline values: CDR1 MNHEY, CDR2 SMNVEV (reference sequence). The CDR3 is made up of 13 amino acids. Deletions cut 6 bases from V and 4 bases from J, with 12 bases between. CDR3 bases: TGTGCCAGCAGAGACGAATTTGGCTATGGCTACACCTTC. Translating gives CASRDEFGYGYTF.

The CDR3: CASSLVSGRAGELFF. In nucleotides, the CDR3 is TGTGCCAGCAGTTTGGTGAGCGGGAGAGCCGGGGAGCTGTTTTTT. V is TRBV27 and J is TRBJ2-2, with TRBD2 identical over 8 bases. The CDR3 is 15 residues long. The trim removed 3 bases at V and 6 bases at J, leaving 6 bases unmatched. The germline CDR1 and CDR2 sequences are MNHEY and SMNVEV (reference sequence).

The chain recombines TRBV7-9 with TRBJ2-7; D call uncertain. The length of the CDR3 is 15 residues. Germline loops: CDR1 SEHNR, CDR2 FQNEAQ (reference sequence). Deletions cut 1 base from V and 3 bases from J, with 13 bases between. CDR3: CASSLGGSVFYEQYF. In DNA, the CDR3 is TGTGCCAGCAGCTTAGGAGGCTCGGTCTTCTACGAGCAGTACTTC.